Listed below are T cell receptor beta chains from one sample, sequenced in a study of PD-1 blockade in classical Hodgkin lymphoma. TCRdb's copy holds only in-frame clones and misses some; the assay was immunoSEQ multiplex PCR. The table lists over 70,000 clones, about 89% of them singletons, with approximately 22% in the top ten. The specimen was peripheral blood mononuclear cells (PBMCs), collected at baseline. The receptors stem from a human donor with classical Hodgkin lymphoma. Each CDR3 is given with its conserved first and last residue. The D gene is left open where the match is weak. Size is stated for part of the rows, as once, few or many counts, or as a class when the clone is expanded.

v_call: TRBV4-3; d_call: -; clone_size: -; j_call: TRBJ2-3; cdr3_aa: CASSQVVLSGFTDTQYF; cdr3_nt: TGCGCCAGCAGCCAAGTTGTTCTGAGCGGGTTCACAGATACGCAGTATTTT
v_call: TRBV19; d_call: TRBD1; clone_size: -; j_call: TRBJ2-7; cdr3_aa: CASSIVWTGKGQYF; cdr3_nt: TGTGCCAGTAGTATTGTATGGACAGGGAAAGGGCAGTACTTC
v_call: TRBV18; d_call: -; clone_size: -; j_call: TRBJ2-1; cdr3_aa: CASSPIPSANNEQFF; cdr3_nt: TGTGCCAGCTCACCAATCCCTAGCGCAAACAATGAGCAGTTCTTC
v_call: TRBV30; d_call: -; clone_size: -; j_call: TRBJ2-1; cdr3_aa: CAWSVNGYNEQFF; cdr3_nt: TGTGCCTGGAGTGTAAACGGATACAATGAGCAGTTCTTC
v_call: TRBV5-1; d_call: TRBD1; clone_size: -; j_call: TRBJ2-7; cdr3_aa: CASSFTGAYEQYF; cdr3_nt: TGCGCCAGCAGCTTTACAGGGGCCTACGAGCAGTACTTC
v_call: TRBV28; d_call: TRBD2; clone_size: few; j_call: TRBJ2-1; cdr3_aa: CASIEGTSPNEQFF; cdr3_nt: TGTGCCAGCATCGAGGGGACTAGCCCTAATGAGCAGTTCTTC
v_call: TRBV4-2; d_call: -; clone_size: -; j_call: TRBJ2-2; cdr3_aa: CASSQLSPGSSTGELFF; cdr3_nt: TGTGCCAGCAGCCAACTCAGCCCAGGTTCATCTACCGGGGAGCTGTTTTTT
v_call: TRBV30; d_call: -; clone_size: once; j_call: TRBJ2-7; cdr3_aa: CAWSMLGFSYEQYF; cdr3_nt: TGTGCCTGGAGTATGTTGGGGTTCTCCTACGAGCAGTACTTC
v_call: TRBV10-2; d_call: TRBD2; clone_size: -; j_call: TRBJ2-7; cdr3_aa: CASSGRESLSNEQYF; cdr3_nt: TGCGCCAGCAGTGGGCGGGAGTCACTATCGAACGAGCAGTACTTC
v_call: TRBV7-2; d_call: -; clone_size: -; j_call: TRBJ2-7; cdr3_aa: CASSFTRDTISRSYEQYF; cdr3_nt: TGTGCCAGCAGCTTTACCCGGGACACTATTTCCCGCTCCTACGAGCAGTACTTC
v_call: TRBV20-1; d_call: -; clone_size: -; j_call: TRBJ2-3; cdr3_aa: CSVESDTQYF; cdr3_nt: TGCAGTGTAGAGTCCGATACGCAGTATTTT
v_call: TRBV6-5; d_call: -; clone_size: -; j_call: TRBJ1-2; cdr3_aa: CASSQIYNYGYTF; cdr3_nt: TGTGCCAGCAGTCAGATATATAACTATGGCTACACCTTC
v_call: TRBV28; d_call: -; clone_size: -; j_call: TRBJ2-1; cdr3_aa: CASTRSPYNEQFF; cdr3_nt: TGTGCCAGCACCCGGTCCCCCTACAATGAGCAGTTCTTC
v_call: TRBV7-2; d_call: TRBD2; clone_size: -; j_call: TRBJ2-1; cdr3_aa: CASSLGTRLRPGFNEQFF; cdr3_nt: TGTGCCAGCAGCTTGGGGACTAGGTTGAGACCGGGCTTCAATGAGCAGTTCTTC
v_call: TRBV25-1; d_call: -; clone_size: -; j_call: TRBJ2-3; cdr3_aa: CASSEYAVTDDRDTQYF; cdr3_nt: TGTGCCAGCAGTGAATACGCGGTGACCGACGATCGGGATACGCAGTATTTT
v_call: TRBV5-4; d_call: TRBD2; clone_size: -; j_call: TRBJ2-2; cdr3_aa: CASSPPSGHYTGELFF; cdr3_nt: TGTGCCAGCAGCCCACCTAGCGGACACTACACCGGGGAGCTGTTTTTT
v_call: TRBV7-2; d_call: -; clone_size: -; j_call: TRBJ1-2; cdr3_aa: CASSLEGAPNYGYTF; cdr3_nt: TGTGCCAGCAGCCTCGAAGGGGCTCCTAACTATGGCTACACCTTC
v_call: TRBV5-6; d_call: TRBD2; clone_size: -; j_call: TRBJ2-1; cdr3_aa: CASTSSRPSGVYNEQFF; cdr3_nt: TGTGCCAGCACCTCCTCCCGGCCAAGCGGGGTGTACAATGAGCAGTTCTTC
v_call: TRBV18; d_call: -; clone_size: once; j_call: TRBJ2-3; cdr3_aa: CASSPQADTQYF; cdr3_nt: TGTGCCAGCTCACCACAGGCAGATACGCAGTATTTT
v_call: TRBV5-5; d_call: -; clone_size: -; j_call: TRBJ1-5; cdr3_aa: CASSSAGTKDQPQHF; cdr3_nt: TGTGCCAGCAGCTCTGCGGGAACAAAGGATCAGCCCCAGCATTTT
v_call: TRBV19; d_call: TRBD1; clone_size: -; j_call: TRBJ1-2; cdr3_aa: CATRPGQGGPYGYTF; cdr3_nt: TGTGCCACTCGCCCGGGACAGGGAGGTCCCTATGGCTACACCTTC
v_call: TRBV28; d_call: TRBD1; clone_size: -; j_call: TRBJ2-1; cdr3_aa: CASSTIRQGSYNEQFF; cdr3_nt: TGTGCCAGCAGTACAATTCGACAGGGCAGCTACAATGAGCAGTTCTTC
v_call: TRBV18; d_call: TRBD2; clone_size: -; j_call: TRBJ2-1; cdr3_aa: CASSLWTSGISNEQFF; cdr3_nt: TGTGCCAGCTCCCTTTGGACTAGCGGGATTTCTAATGAGCAGTTCTTC
v_call: TRBV7-6; d_call: TRBD2; clone_size: -; j_call: TRBJ2-1; cdr3_aa: CASSPGTSINEQFF; cdr3_nt: TGTGCCAGCAGCCCCGGGACTAGCATCAATGAGCAGTTCTTC
v_call: TRBV6-5; d_call: -; clone_size: -; j_call: TRBJ2-7; cdr3_aa: CASAVTGRGPYEQYF; cdr3_nt: TGTGCCAGCGCGGTTACAGGTCGCGGTCCCTACGAGCAGTACTTC
v_call: TRBV5-4; d_call: TRBD1; clone_size: once; j_call: TRBJ1-1; cdr3_aa: CASSGGTASGTEAFF; cdr3_nt: TGTGCCAGCAGCGGGGGGACAGCGTCGGGCACTGAAGCTTTCTTT
v_call: TRBV7-9; d_call: -; clone_size: -; j_call: TRBJ2-1; cdr3_aa: CASSPLFTGTRNEQFF; cdr3_nt: TGTGCCAGCAGCCCACTATTTACGGGGACCAGAAATGAGCAGTTCTTC
v_call: TRBV4-1; d_call: -; clone_size: -; j_call: TRBJ1-1; cdr3_aa: CASSQEVAVNTEAFF; cdr3_nt: TGCGCCAGCAGCCAAGAGGTGGCGGTGAACACTGAAGCTTTCTTT
v_call: TRBV6-1; d_call: TRBD1; clone_size: -; j_call: TRBJ1-5; cdr3_aa: CASSGGGQIYQPQHF; cdr3_nt: TGTGCCAGCAGTGGGGGGGGACAGATATATCAGCCCCAGCATTTT
v_call: TRBV11-2; d_call: -; clone_size: -; j_call: TRBJ2-5; cdr3_aa: CASSEEGSGTQYF; cdr3_nt: TGTGCCAGCAGCGAGGAGGGAAGCGGGACCCAGTACTTC
v_call: TRBV6-5; d_call: -; clone_size: -; j_call: TRBJ1-2; cdr3_aa: CASKRAGDYGYTF; cdr3_nt: TGTGCCAGCAAGAGGGCAGGGGACTATGGCTACACCTTC
v_call: TRBV7-6; d_call: TRBD1; clone_size: -; j_call: TRBJ1-3; cdr3_aa: CASSLAGQIGNTIYF; cdr3_nt: TGTGCCAGCAGCTTAGCGGGACAGATAGGAAACACCATATATTTT
v_call: TRBV6-1; d_call: TRBD2; clone_size: -; j_call: TRBJ2-1; cdr3_aa: CASSVGTRGDQRQFF; cdr3_nt: TGTGCCAGCAGTGTCGGGACTAGGGGTGATCAGAGGCAGTTCTTC
v_call: TRBV7-6; d_call: TRBD1; clone_size: few; j_call: TRBJ1-2; cdr3_aa: CASSPTGDGYTF; cdr3_nt: TGTGCCAGCAGCCCCACAGGGGATGGCTACACCTTC
v_call: TRBV6-5; d_call: -; clone_size: -; j_call: TRBJ1-2; cdr3_aa: CASSYRPYNYGYTF; cdr3_nt: TGTGCCAGCAGTTACCGACCTTATAACTATGGCTACACCTTC
v_call: TRBV15; d_call: -; clone_size: once; j_call: TRBJ2-3; cdr3_aa: CATSRDGAGSPSTDTQYF; cdr3_nt: TGTGCCACCAGCAGAGATGGGGCAGGGAGCCCTAGCACAGATACGCAGTATTTT
v_call: TRBV7-6; d_call: TRBD2; clone_size: -; j_call: TRBJ2-7; cdr3_aa: CASRPRLAGDEQYF; cdr3_nt: TGTGCCAGCAGACCCCGACTAGCGGGAGACGAGCAGTACTTC
v_call: TRBV5-1; d_call: -; clone_size: -; j_call: TRBJ2-2; cdr3_aa: CASSLEGNTGELFF; cdr3_nt: TGCGCCAGCAGCTTGGAGGGCAACACCGGGGAGCTGTTTTTT
v_call: TRBV5-6; d_call: -; clone_size: -; j_call: TRBJ2-5; cdr3_aa: CASSTGTSETQYF; cdr3_nt: TGTGCCAGCAGCACCGGGACTTCGGAGACCCAGTACTTC
v_call: TRBV5-4; d_call: -; clone_size: -; j_call: TRBJ2-7; cdr3_aa: CASSLVAGNSYEQYF; cdr3_nt: TGTGCCAGCAGCTTGGTTGCGGGAAATTCCTACGAGCAGTACTTC
v_call: TRBV21-1; d_call: -; clone_size: -; j_call: TRBJ1-1; cdr3_aa: CASSTGEAFF; cdr3_nt: TGTGCCAGCAGCACGGGTGAAGCTTTCTTT
v_call: TRBV15; d_call: -; clone_size: -; j_call: TRBJ1-1; cdr3_aa: CATSSAGMTNTEAFF; cdr3_nt: TGTGCCACCAGCTCTGCCGGGATGACGAACACTGAAGCTTTCTTT
v_call: TRBV7-9; d_call: -; clone_size: -; j_call: TRBJ2-7; cdr3_aa: CASSLDGAAYEQYF; cdr3_nt: TGTGCCAGCAGCTTAGACGGTGCCGCTTACGAGCAGTACTTC
v_call: TRBV11-2; d_call: -; clone_size: -; j_call: TRBJ1-2; cdr3_aa: CASSLGTGDGYTF; cdr3_nt: TGTGCCAGCAGCTTAGGGACCGGGGATGGCTACACCTTC
v_call: TRBV5-6; d_call: -; clone_size: -; j_call: TRBJ1-2; cdr3_aa: CASTHENYGYTF; cdr3_nt: TGTGCCAGCACCCATGAGAACTATGGCTACACCTTC